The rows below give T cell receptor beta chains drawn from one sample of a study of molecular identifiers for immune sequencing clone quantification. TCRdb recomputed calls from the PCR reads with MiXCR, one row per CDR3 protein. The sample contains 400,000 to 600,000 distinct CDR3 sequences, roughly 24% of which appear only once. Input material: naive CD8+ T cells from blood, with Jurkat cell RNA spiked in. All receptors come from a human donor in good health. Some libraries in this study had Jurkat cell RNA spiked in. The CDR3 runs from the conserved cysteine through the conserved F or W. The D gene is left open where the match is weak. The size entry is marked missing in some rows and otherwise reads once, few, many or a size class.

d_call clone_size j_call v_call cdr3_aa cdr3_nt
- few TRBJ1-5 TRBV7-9 CASSSGYQPQHF TGCGCCAGCAGCTCAGGATATCAGCCCCAGCATTTT
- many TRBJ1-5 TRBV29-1 CSVEYGPFQPQHF TGCAGCGTTGAATACGGTCCATTTCAGCCCCAGCATTTT
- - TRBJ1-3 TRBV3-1 CASSQPRTASGNTIYF TGTGCCAGCAGCCAACCTCGGACAGCTTCTGGAAACACCATATATTTT
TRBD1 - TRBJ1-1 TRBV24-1 CATSDGAWGQMNTEAFF TGTGCCACCAGTGATGGGGCGTGGGGACAGATGAACACTGAAGCTTTCTTT
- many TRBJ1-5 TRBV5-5 CASSSDRSEPQHF TGTGCCAGCAGTTCGGACCGCTCCGAGCCCCAGCATTTT
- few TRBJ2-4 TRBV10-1 CAKSRRGDIQYF TGCGCCAAAAGTAGGCGGGGAGACATTCAGTACTTC
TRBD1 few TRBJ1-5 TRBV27 CASSLLPGGEGSDQPQHF TGTGCCAGCAGTTTATTGCCAGGGGGCGAGGGTAGCGATCAGCCCCAGCATTTT
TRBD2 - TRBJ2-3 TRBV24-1 CATSDSPTSGGHTDTQYF TGTGCCACCAGTGATTCCCCGACTAGCGGGGGACACACAGATACGCAGTATTTT
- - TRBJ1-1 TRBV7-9 CVSSLALGAEAFF TGTGTCAGCAGCTTAGCGCTGGGGGCTGAAGCTTTCTTT
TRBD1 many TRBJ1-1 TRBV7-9 CASRDSGGMATEAFF TGTGCCAGCAGAGACTCAGGGGGAATGGCCACTGAAGCTTTCTTT
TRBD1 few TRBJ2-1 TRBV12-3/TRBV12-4 CASRDSEYNEQFF TGTGCCAGTCGGGACAGTGAATACAATGAGCAGTTCTTC
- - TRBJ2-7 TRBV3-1 CARRSPGAQSF TGTGCGCGCCGCTCCCCCGGGGCGCAGTCCTTC
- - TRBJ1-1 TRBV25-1 CASSDGGVDTEAFF TGTGCCAGCAGTGATGGTGGCGTTGACACTGAAGCTTTCTTT
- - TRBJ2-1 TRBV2 CASRVGAPGNEQFF TGTGCTAGCAGAGTGGGTGCCCCAGGCAATGAGCAGTTCTTC
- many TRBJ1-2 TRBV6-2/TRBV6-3 CASSYFSSYGYTF TGTGCCAGCAGTTACTTCAGCAGCTATGGCTACACCTTC
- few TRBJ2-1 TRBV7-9 CASSLPAAGEQFF TGTGCCAGCAGCTTACCTGCTGCCGGTGAGCAGTTCTTC
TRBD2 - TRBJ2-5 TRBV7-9 CASSLVAGGKETQYF TGTGCCAGCAGCTTAGTAGCGGGGGGTAAAGAGACCCAGTACTTC
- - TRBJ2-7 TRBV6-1 CARRFGAAQYF TGTGCCCGCCGATTCGGAGCCGCGCAGTACTTC
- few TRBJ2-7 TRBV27 CASSSRGDYYEQYF TGTGCCAGCAGTTCCCGGGGCGATTACTACGAGCAGTACTTC
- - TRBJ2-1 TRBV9 CASSPRLTSSSYNEQFF TGTGCCAGCAGCCCACGACTAACCTCTAGCTCCTACAATGAGCAGTTCTTC
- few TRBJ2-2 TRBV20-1 CSARVRKTGELFF TGCAGTGCTAGAGTCCGGAAAACCGGGGAGCTGTTTTTT
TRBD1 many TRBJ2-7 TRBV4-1 CASSPDRAYEQYF TGCGCCAGCAGCCCGGACAGGGCCTACGAGCAGTACTTC
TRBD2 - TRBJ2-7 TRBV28 CASSLGLAGVVSSYEQYF TGTGCCAGCAGTCTCGGACTAGCGGGAGTTGTCAGCTCCTACGAGCAGTACTTC
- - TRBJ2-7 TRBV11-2 CASSSGSREQYF TGTGCCAGCAGCTCCGGTAGCCGCGAGCAGTACTTC